This TCR beta chain was recovered during a study of cytomegalovirus exposure and HLA in healthy donors (dated by TCRdb to 2016 to 2017). Notes on the research overall: An earlier analysis of roughly 500 of the donors reported under 300 Gb of sequence data and around 110 million unique TCR beta sequences obtained from roughly 180 million T cells. Besides the first cohort of roughly 640 subjects, a separate validation cohort made up of about 120 different subjects was used. Rather than using new phenotypic data, the later analysis identified candidate immune exposures from TCR beta sequences and from how often those sequences occurred across donors. Several DR-DQ haplotypes were treated as single units for association and clustering because of strong linkage in the cohort. To predict cytomegalovirus infection status, the study brought together high-throughput TCR immunosequencing, statistical association of individual TCRs with disease status, and machine learning. To study patterns of TCR occurrence, a later analysis re-analyzed previously published TCR beta repertoires from just over 650 donors and added high-resolution HLA genotyping. Both class I and class II loci were covered by HLA typing, at four-digit resolution. The study profiled the T cell repertoires of 666 subjects by immunosequencing and related them to cytomegalovirus serostatus. Alongside the repertoire data, information on donor age, sex, ethnicity and CMV serostatus was compiled. Among 300 to 500 genotyped donors of the cohort, an average of around 240,000 unique TCR beta nucleotide sequences was sequenced per donor, of which about 18% were non-productive. An early release that covered some 630 HLA-typed donors contained around 300 gigabases of sequencing data and about 93 million unique TCR sequences. All discovery cohort repertoires had been generated using a single sequencing platform. A later genetic analysis took genome-wide SNP genotypes for about 65% of the 666 donors and used that subset as a discovery cohort. Typing coverage varied by locus: about 620-640 donors for A, B, C, DRB1 and DQB1; approximately 500 for DQA1; about 590 for DPA1; about 450 for DPB1. Of the approximately 400 genotyped donors, 65% to 90% were placed in the genetic ancestry cluster associated with self-reported Caucasian donors. To decide whether each TCR beta V gene segment behaved as functional or pseudogenic, an earlier analysis of some 570 of the donors relied on high-throughput TCR beta sequencing. The study was designed to test whether signatures of past pathogen exposure could be identified by cataloging public T cell receptors. Study-wide findings and limitations: A later analysis found that TCR association rates varied across HLA loci, with DRB1 alleles showing the most associated TCRs and HLA-C alleles the fewest. Immune exposure information for the cohort was limited to CMV serostatus. While some public TCRs were present in many individuals, most TCR sequences turned up only very rarely across donors. Roughly uniform sequencing depth across donors was assumed in presence/absence analyses, although this assumption may not hold. A further reported finding was that TCR beta sequences accurately predicted the HLA-A and HLA-B alleles for most subjects in the first cohort. The 87-base-pair reads could not distinguish some IMGT-functional V segments, including TRBV6-2 and TRBV6-3, so those segments were excluded. In an earlier analysis of under 600 of the donors, most TCR beta V segments were observed in productive rearrangements about 87% or about 30% of the time, broadly matching IMGT annotations. The classifier was reported to diagnose cytomegalovirus status with high specificity and sensitivity in both the original cohort and the validation cohort. A later genetic analysis associated a missense DCLRE1C variant with V-gene and J-gene trimming of TCR beta chains, and an independent cohort replicated the association. A later analysis associated about 18,000 TCR beta sequences with specific HLA alleles at a false discovery rate of 0.05. According to the authors, the approach could potentially be generalized to other disease states and immunological phenotypes. A later analysis found that HLA-associated TCR beta chains were more clonally expanded and had lower generation probabilities than equally common non-associated chains. HLA typing was unavailable for some donors at each locus, so association tests used only the typed subset. Compared with the approximately 670-donor mean, donors in an Asian-associated ancestry cluster had fewer N-insertions in productive TCRs, according to a later genetic analysis. The study gave a list of 150 to 200 TCR beta chains associated with cytomegalovirus. The earlier analysis of approximately 560 of the donors excluded about 16 rarely observed V segments, including chromosome 9 orphons, because counts were too low. Only TCR beta chains were sequenced in this cohort, and the absence of alpha or paired-chain data limited detectable features. Assigning TCR associations to individual alleles was difficult when HLA alleles, especially DR and DQ, strongly co-occurred. In a later analysis, most CMV-associated TCR beta chains were found to appear HLA-restricted, with HLA associations seemingly driven largely by CMV exposure. A cluster of highly shared sequence variants was judged likely to represent a technical artifact of the sequencing pipeline. In a later analysis, several top co-occurrence clusters were reported to appear linked to parvovirus B19, influenza, CMV and Epstein-Barr virus. Linkage disequilibrium might explain the correlated functional status among segregating V segments, but an unknown experimental factor could not be ruled out. A few of the identified cytomegalovirus-associated TCR beta chains were confirmed in vitro to be specific for cytomegalovirus antigens.

As concerns this clone: Its antigen target is currently unknown. Base qualities are not recorded, but no much larger clone differs from it by a single base.

The CDR3 numbers 12 residues from cysteine through phenylalanine. Of the read, only the CDR3 DNA is kept; its 36 bases are in frame from base 1. V ends up 6 bases short and J 4 bases short, with an unmatched junction base count of 3. According to the germline V gene, CDR1 reads SGHAT and CDR2 reads FQNNGV. The library was generated by the immunoSEQ multiplex PCR assay. The multiplex PCR relied on a mix of 60 forward primers for TCR Vbeta segments and 13 reverse primers for TCR Jbeta segments. The CDR3 region of rearranged TCR beta genes was amplified from genomic DNA by a multiplex PCR assay. On the Illumina HiSeq System, the amplified TCR beta libraries were sequenced as 87-base-pair reads. Per the original workflow: A later analysis tallied 75 million to 85 million unique TCR beta chains across the 666 repertoires, and 10 million to 11 million of those chains were shared by two or more donors. A nearest-neighbor algorithm error-corrected the raw reads and collapsed the reads into unique sequences, merging closely related sequences to remove PCR and sequencing errors. To assign V, D and J gene segments, CDR3 sequences were aligned to IMGT reference sequences. For a sequence to be retained, at least a six-nucleotide match to both a V gene segment and a J gene segment was required. Rearrangements were called productive when the CDR3 lacked stop codons and stayed in frame with V and J; all others were non-productive. Following IMGT convention, CDR3 was defined as the stretch from the second conserved V-encoded cysteine up to the conserved J-encoded phenylalanine. In an earlier analysis of 500 to 650 of the donors, sequences lacking an unambiguous match to a single V gene segment were excluded. An earlier analysis of a few hundred of the donors called V segments functional above 56.7% productive rearrangements and segregating when the between-donor standard deviation exceeded 5%. To diagnose cytomegalovirus status from the catalog of TCR beta chain sequences, a statistical classification framework was built. A later analysis assigned V and J genes by comparing TCR nucleotide sequences with IMGT/GENE-DB human TR gene sequences. A later analysis assigned CDR3 sequences and most-parsimonious VDJ recombination scenarios with the TCRdist pipeline. A later analysis defined each TCR beta chain by its CDR3 amino acid sequence plus V-gene family, and excluded reads lacking a unique V-gene family. In a later analysis, 500 to 650 highly shared, low-generation-probability nucleotide sequences were removed to address suspected cross-contamination and a sequencing artifact. In a later analysis, a clonal expansion index was calculated for each public chain from normalized within-repertoire ranks of inferred template counts. In a later analysis, generation probabilities were computed using a VDJ recombination model fitted to out-of-frame rearrangements, and the results were checked against IGoR. A later analysis scored TCR-TCR, TCR-HLA and TCR-CMV co-occurrence with hypergeometric tests, applying a repertoire-size bias correction to TCR pairs. A later analysis estimated false discovery rates by permuting HLA or CMV assignments 20 times. A later analysis grouped co-occurring TCRs with DBSCAN, adding TCRdist sequence similarity when clustering within HLA-allele-positive subsets. Co-occurrence clustering excluded repertoires with fewer than 30,000 or more than 120,000 public chains, plus five with anomalous nucleotide sharing. The source is immuneACCESS, and TCRdb retained only in-frame sequences with V and J called. Part of the clones is not carried over; for the studies checked, unresolved V genes explain less than half of this, and the remainder is unexplained. The D gene and trimming were derived from the DNA, and the V and J assignments and clone size from that table. The sample contains about 200,000 clones, roughly 90% of them found a single time. The ten largest clones represent around 1% of the sample.

The cohort was made up of 650 to 700 healthy bone marrow donors. At the time of sampling, every cohort member was nominally healthy, though immune exposures that went unrecorded were likely present. The donor was CMV seronegative and belonged to the group of 320 or so seronegative cohort members. Each donor provided a peripheral blood sample, and peripheral blood mononuclear cells were used for TCR beta sequencing. Genomic DNA extraction from the blood cell samples was performed with the Qiagen DNeasy Blood Extraction Kit. This TCR was recovered from a boy younger than 10 in good health and CMV-seronegative. The V and J segments used are TRBV11-2 and TRBJ2-7, with 7 central nucleotides matching TRBD2. Sample: PBMCs. The DNA sequence is as follows: TGTGCCAGCAGTACCGGGGGGTACGAGCAGTACTTC. It is translated as CASSTGGYEQYF.